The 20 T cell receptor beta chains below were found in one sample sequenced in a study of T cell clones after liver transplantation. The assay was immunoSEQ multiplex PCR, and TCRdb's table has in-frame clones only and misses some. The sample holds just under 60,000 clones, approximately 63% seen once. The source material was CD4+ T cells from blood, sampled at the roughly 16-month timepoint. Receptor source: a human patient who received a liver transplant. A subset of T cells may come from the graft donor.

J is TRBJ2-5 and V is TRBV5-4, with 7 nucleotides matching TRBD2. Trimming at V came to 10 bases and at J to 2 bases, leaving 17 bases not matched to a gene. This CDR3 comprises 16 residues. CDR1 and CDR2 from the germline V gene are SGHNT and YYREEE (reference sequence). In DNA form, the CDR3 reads TGTGCCCTAACGACCGGGGGGATACACCTTCAAGAGACCCAGTACTTC. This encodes CALTTGGIHLQETQYF.

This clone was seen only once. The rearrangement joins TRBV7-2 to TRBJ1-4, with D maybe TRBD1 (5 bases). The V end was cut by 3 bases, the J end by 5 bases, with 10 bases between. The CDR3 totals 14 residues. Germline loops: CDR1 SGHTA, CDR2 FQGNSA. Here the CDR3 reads CASSFQGSNEKLFF. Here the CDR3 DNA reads TGTGCCAGCAGCTTTCAGGGTTCGAATGAAAAACTGTTTTTT.

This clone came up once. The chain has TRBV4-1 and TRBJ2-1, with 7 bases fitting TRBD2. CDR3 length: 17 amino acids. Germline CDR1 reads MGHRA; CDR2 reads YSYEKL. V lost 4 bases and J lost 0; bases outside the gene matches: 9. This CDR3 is CASSRGGLVLSYNEQFF. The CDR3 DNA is TGCGCCAGCAGCCGTGGTGGACTAGTTCTCTCCTACAATGAGCAGTTCTTC.

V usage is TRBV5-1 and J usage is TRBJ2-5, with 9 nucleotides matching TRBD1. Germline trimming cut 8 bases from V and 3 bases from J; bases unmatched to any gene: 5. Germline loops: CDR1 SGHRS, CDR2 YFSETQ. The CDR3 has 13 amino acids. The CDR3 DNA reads TGCGCCAGTTCCACAGGGGGCGAAGAGACCCAGTACTTC. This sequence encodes CASSTGGEETQYF.

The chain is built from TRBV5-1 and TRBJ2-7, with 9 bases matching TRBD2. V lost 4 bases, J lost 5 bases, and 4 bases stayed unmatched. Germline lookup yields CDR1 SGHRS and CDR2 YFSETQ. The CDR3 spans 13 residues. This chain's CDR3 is CASSPSGVDEQYF. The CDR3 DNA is TGCGCCAGCAGCCCTAGCGGGGTCGACGAGCAGTACTTC.

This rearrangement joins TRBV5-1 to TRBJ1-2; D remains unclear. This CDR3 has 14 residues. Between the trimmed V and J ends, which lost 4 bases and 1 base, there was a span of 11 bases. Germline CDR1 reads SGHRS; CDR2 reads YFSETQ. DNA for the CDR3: TGCGCCAGCAGCGAGGACGGTAATAACTATGGCTACACCTTC. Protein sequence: CASSEDGNNYGYTF.

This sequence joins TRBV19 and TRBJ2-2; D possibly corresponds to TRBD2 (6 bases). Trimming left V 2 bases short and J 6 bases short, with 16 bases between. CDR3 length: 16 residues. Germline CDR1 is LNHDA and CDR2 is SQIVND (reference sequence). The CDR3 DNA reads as TGTGCCAGTAGTATATTGGGGACGGAGGGCTCCGGGGAGCTGTTTTTT. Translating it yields CASSILGTEGSGELFF.

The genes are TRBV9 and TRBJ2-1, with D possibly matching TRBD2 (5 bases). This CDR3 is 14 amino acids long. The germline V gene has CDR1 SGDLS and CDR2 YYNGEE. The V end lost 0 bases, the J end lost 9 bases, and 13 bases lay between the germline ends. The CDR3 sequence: CASSVASGWGEQFF. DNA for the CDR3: TGTGCCAGCAGCGTAGCTTCGGGGTGGGGTGAGCAGTTCTTC.

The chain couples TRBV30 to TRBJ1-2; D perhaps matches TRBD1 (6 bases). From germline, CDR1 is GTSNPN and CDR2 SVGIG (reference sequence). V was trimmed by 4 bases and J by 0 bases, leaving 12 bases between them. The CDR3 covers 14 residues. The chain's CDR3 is CAWTPGGANYGYTF. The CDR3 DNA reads TGTGCCTGGACCCCCGGGGGCGCTAACTATGGCTACACCTTC.

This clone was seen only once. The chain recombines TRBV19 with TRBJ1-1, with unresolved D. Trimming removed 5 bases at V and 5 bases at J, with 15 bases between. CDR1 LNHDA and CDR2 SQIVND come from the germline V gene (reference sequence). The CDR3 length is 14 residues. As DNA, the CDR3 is TGTGCCAGTAGTTCGAGGTCCACGGTGACTGAAGCTTTCTTT. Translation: CASSSRSTVTEAFF.

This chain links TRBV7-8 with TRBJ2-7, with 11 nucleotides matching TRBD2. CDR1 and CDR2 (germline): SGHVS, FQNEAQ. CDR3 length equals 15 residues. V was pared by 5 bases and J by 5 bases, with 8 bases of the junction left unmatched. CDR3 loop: CASSPLAGVDHEQYV. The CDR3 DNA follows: TGTGCCAGCAGCCCACTAGCGGGAGTGGACCACGAGCAGTACGTC.

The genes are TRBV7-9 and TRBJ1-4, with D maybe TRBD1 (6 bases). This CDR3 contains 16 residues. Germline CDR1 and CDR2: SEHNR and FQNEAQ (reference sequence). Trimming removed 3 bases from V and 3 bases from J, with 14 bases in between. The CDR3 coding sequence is TGTGCCAGCAGCTTCGGCAGGGGACTTTCTAATGAAAAACTGTTTTTT. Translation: CASSFGRGLSNEKLFF.

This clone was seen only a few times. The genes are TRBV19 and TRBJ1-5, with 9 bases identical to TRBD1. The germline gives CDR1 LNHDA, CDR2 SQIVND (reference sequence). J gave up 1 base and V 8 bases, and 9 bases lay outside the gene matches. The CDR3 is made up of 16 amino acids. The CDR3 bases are TGTGCCAGTTGGGACAGGGTTAAAGGGAGCAATCAGCCCCAGCATTTT. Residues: CASWDRVKGSNQPQHF.

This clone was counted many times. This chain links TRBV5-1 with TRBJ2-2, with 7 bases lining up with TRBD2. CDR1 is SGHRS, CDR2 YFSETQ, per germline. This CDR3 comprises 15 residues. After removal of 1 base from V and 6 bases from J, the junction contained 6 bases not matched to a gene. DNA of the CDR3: TGCGCCAGCAGCTTGTCCCCGGGGAGGGCCGGGGAGCTGTTTTTT. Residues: CASSLSPGRAGELFF. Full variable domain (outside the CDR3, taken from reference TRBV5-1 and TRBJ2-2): KAGVTQTPRYLIKTRGQQVTLSCSPISGHRSVSWYQQTPGQGLQFLFEYFSETQRNKGNFPGRFSGRQFSNSRSEMNVSTLELGDSALYLCASSLSPGRAGELFFGEGSRLTVL.

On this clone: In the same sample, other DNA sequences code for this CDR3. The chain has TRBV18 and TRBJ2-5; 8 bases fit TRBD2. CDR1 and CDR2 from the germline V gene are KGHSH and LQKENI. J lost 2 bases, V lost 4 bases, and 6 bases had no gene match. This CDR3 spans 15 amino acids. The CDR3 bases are TGTGCCAGCTCACGGAGTACGGGGGGGCAAGAGACCCAGTACTTC. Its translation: CASSRSTGGQETQYF.

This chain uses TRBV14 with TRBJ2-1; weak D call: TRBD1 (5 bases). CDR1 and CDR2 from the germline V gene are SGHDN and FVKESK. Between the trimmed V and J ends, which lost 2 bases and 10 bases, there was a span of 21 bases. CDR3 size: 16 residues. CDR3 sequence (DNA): TGTGCCAGCAGCCAACATGCTGGGGCAGAATGGAAGGAGCAGTTCTTC. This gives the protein CASSQHAGAEWKEQFF.

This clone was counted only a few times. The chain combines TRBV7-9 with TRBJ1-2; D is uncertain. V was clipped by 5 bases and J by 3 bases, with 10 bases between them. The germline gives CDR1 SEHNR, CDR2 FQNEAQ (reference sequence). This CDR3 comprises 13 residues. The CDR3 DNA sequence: TGTGCCAGCAGCGGGCAGAAGGACTATGGCTACACCTTC. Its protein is CASSGQKDYGYTF.

Here the CDR3 reads CASRDGGTGEQYV. DNA for the CDR3: TGTGCCAGCAGGGATGGAGGAACAGGGGAGCAGTACGTC. The chain has TRBV2 and TRBJ2-7; TRBD1 is a possible D gene (6 bases). CDR1 and CDR2 from the germline V gene are SNHLY and FYNNEI. Between the trimmed V and J ends, which lost 6 bases and 7 bases, there was a span of 16 bases. The CDR3 loop spans 13 amino acids.

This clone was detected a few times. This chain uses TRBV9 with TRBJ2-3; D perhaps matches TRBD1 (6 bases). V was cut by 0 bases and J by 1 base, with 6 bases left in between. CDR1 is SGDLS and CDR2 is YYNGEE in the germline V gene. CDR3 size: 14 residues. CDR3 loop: CASSVGTGTDTQYF. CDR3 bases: TGTGCCAGCAGCGTAGGGACAGGCACAGATACGCAGTATTTT.

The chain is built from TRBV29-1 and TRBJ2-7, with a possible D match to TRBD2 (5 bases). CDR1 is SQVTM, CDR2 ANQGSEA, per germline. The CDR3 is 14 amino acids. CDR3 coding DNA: TGCAGTGTATCACTCGGAGGCAGCTCCTACGAGCAGTACTTC. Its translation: CSVSLGGSSYEQYF.